The source of this TCR beta chain is a study of T cell responses to AZD1222 COVID-19 vaccine (dated by TCRdb to about 2021). Notes on the research overall: Because spike-specific TCR depth and breadth did not differ between the two schedules, AZD1222 recipients who got a second dose at roughly 4 weeks were pooled with those who got a second dose at roughly 12 weeks. TCR sequencing covered fewer than 250 trial participants: roughly 200 given two doses of AZD1222 and 26 given two doses of MenACWY control vaccine. Trial participants were enrolled into age subgroups of 18-55, 56-69 and 70-plus years, which contained about 150, 27 and 61 TCR-sequenced participants, respectively.

Reading the label with the study, this specimen's time point is: baseline before first vaccination. Vaccinee samples came from UK trials COV001 and COV002, including a single-blind randomized controlled phase 2/3 trial of AZD1222 (ChAdOx1 nCoV-19) in healthy adults. For TCRbeta chain sequencing, PBMC samples were collected from trial participants at day 0 and at day 28 after the second dose. In the case of this clone: The antigen it recognizes is unknown. There are no base qualities to consult, and no much larger clone falls within one base.

The CDR3 sequence holds 14 residues, the cysteine and phenylalanine included. Just CDR3 DNA is preserved here, 42 bases in frame from base 1. V is pared back by 1 base and J by 2 bases, with 9 bases lying between the germline termini. From a lookup of the germline V gene (reference sequence), CDR1 and CDR2 are LNHDA and SQIVND. Study-wide conclusions, independent of this receptor: The 56-69-year group was small, and its depth increase did not reach significance, likely because of low power. Participants were mostly white British and included more females than males, and it was suggested by the authors that clonal diversity may have been underestimated. The vaccine-associated CD4 TCRs covered the entire spike protein, and the dominant responses fell in regions 160-218 and 743-854. After two AZD1222 doses, spike-specific TCR breadth and depth were significantly higher than at day 0 and than in MenACWY recipients. No day 14 peak-response samples were available, so repertoires were characterized only after the peak T cell response. Conclusions about previously exposed vaccinees were limited because only six or seven AZD1222 recipients were SARS-CoV-2 seropositive at baseline. Reportedly, almost half of the unique spike-specific TCRs recognized epitopes lying outside the regions that are mutated in the B.1.351 and B.1.1.7 variants.

The CDR3 regions of human TCRbeta chains were analyzed by immunosequencing. As for the authors' bioinformatics: TCRs in the repertoires were compared against a reference library of SARS-CoV-2-specific TCRs that had been generated with the MIRA antigen-specificity platform. Breadth meant the fraction of unique TCRs that were SARS-CoV-2-associated, whereas depth meant the fraction of total T cells that were SARS-CoV-2-associated. Using the MIRA data, every spike-specific TCR was mapped to the spike region that the TCR reacted to and assigned to either a CD4 or a CD8 class. Log10-transformed breadth and depth values were compared by one-way ANOVA with Sidak's multiple comparisons tests. TCRdb carries this immuneACCESS record with in-frame sequences only. Its versions omit some clonotypes, under half of them owing to an unresolved V gene in the studies checked, with the rest unexplained. From that table come the V and J calls and clone size; the DNA was used to work out D and trimming. Counted in this sample were under 130,000 clones; 75% to 90% of them appeared once. The ten largest clonotypes hold roughly 20% of the sample.

This receptor was taken from an adult in good health. This specimen was peripheral blood, taken on day 0 of AZD1222 vaccination. This sequence uses TRBV19 and TRBJ2-7; no D segment can be confidently identified. The bases are TGTGCCAGTAGTATAGTCCCCGGCCCCTACGAGCAGTACTTC. Its protein product is CASSIVPGPYEQYF.